The T cell receptor beta chain described here comes from a study of post-analysis software for immune sequencing data. Study background: Recorded subtypes: relapsing-remitting, secondary progressive, progressive-relapsing; some patients unannotated. Findings of the study overall: Patients showed TRBV5-6, TRBV5-1 and TRBV20-1 among roughly 5 TRBV segments more frequent than in controls. In multiple sclerosis, normalized Chao1 diversity was significantly below that of controls.

Germline CDR1 reads WSHSY; CDR2 reads SAAADI. V dropped 4 bases and J dropped 2 bases, with 7 bases sitting between them. This CDR3 is built from 13 residues. This clonotype was seen a handful of times. The antigen remains unidentified. Included in the TCR beta cDNA libraries were unique molecular identifiers. The source material, about 0.9 to 10 million T cells, gave rise to 500,000 or so cDNA molecules. One entry per CDR3 protein, called by TCRdb with MiXCR from the PCR reads. The sample yields approximately 690,000 distinct CDR3 sequences, more than 50% seen once. The sequencing input was blood. The origin of this receptor is a girl aged 2 to 10 with multiple sclerosis. The V call is TRBV10-2, the J call TRBJ2-3; tentative D call: TRBD1 (5 bases). The CDR3 DNA reads TGCGCCAGCAGTGGGGGCGACACAGATACGCAGTATTTT. Encoded protein: CASSGGDTDTQYF.